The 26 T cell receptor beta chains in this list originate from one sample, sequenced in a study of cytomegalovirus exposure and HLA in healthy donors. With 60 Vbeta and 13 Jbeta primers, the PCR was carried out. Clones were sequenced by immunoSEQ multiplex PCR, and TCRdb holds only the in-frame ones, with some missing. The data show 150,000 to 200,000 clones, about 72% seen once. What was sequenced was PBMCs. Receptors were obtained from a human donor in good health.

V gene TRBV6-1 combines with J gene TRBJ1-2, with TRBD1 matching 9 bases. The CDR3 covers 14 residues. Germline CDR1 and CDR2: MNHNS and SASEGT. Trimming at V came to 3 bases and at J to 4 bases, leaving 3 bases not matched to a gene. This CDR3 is CASSDRTGAYGYTF. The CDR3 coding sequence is TGTGCCAGCAGTGACAGGACAGGGGCCTATGGCTACACCTTC.

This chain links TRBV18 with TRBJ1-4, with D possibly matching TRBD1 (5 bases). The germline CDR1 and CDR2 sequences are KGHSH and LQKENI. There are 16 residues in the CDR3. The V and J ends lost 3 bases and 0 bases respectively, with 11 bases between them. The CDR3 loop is CASSPRTPATNEKLFF. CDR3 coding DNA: TGTGCCAGCTCACCCAGGACACCCGCAACTAATGAAAAACTGTTTTTT.

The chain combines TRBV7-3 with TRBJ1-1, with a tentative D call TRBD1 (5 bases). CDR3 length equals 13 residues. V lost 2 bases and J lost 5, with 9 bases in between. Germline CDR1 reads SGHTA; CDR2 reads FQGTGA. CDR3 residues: CASSLQGETEAFF. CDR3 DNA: TGTGCCAGCAGCTTACAGGGTGAAACTGAAGCTTTCTTT.

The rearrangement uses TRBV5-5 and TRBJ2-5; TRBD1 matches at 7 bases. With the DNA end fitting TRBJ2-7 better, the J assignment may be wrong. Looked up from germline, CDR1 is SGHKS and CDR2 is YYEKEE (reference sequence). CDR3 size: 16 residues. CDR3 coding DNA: TGTGCCAGCAGCTTTCGTCGACAGGGATCGACCTACGAGCAGTACTTC. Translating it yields CASSFRRQGSTYEQYF.

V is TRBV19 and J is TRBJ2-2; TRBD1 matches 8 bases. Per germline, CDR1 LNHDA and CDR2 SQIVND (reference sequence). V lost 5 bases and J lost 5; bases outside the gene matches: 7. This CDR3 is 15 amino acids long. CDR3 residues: CASSLVGQGTGELFF. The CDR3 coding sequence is TGTGCCAGTAGTCTAGTCGGACAGGGTACCGGGGAGCTGTTTTTT.

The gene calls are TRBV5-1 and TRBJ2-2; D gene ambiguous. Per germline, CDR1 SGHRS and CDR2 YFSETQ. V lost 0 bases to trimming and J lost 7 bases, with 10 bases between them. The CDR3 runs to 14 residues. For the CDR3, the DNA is TGCGCCAGCAGCTTGGCTCAGGTTAGCGGGGAGCTGTTTTTT. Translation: CASSLAQVSGELFF.

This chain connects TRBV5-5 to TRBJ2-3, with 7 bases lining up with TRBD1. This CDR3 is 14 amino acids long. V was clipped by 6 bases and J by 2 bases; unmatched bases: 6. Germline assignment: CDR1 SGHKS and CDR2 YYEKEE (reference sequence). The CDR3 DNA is TGTGCCAGCACCCCCGACAGGGCCACAGATACGCAGTATTTT. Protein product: CASTPDRATDTQYF.

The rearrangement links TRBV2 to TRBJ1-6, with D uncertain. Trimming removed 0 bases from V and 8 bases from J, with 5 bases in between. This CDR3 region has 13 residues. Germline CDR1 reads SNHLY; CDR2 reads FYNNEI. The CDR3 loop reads CASSEARDSPLHF. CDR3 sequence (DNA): TGTGCCAGCAGTGAAGCACGGGATTCACCCCTCCACTTT. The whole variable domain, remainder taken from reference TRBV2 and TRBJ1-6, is EPEVTQTPSHQVTQMGQEVILRCVPISNHLYFYWYRQILGQKVEFLVSFYNNEISEKSEIFDDQFSVERPDGSNFTLKIRSTKLEDSAMYFCASSEARDSPLHFGNGTRLTVT.

The CDR3 nucleotides read TGTGCCAGCTCACCGGACAGGGGGCTAATGAACACTGAAGCTTTCTTT. As protein: CASSPDRGLMNTEAFF. This chain links TRBV18 with TRBJ1-1; 11 bases line up with TRBD1. Germline lookup yields CDR1 KGHSH and CDR2 LQKENI. The CDR3 runs to 16 residues. Trimming removed 3 bases from V and 0 bases from J; junction bases left unmatched: 3. The full variable domain, in which reference TRBV18 and TRBJ1-1 provide the parts outside the CDR3, is NAGVMQNPRHLVRRRGQEARLRCSPMKGHSHVYWYRQLPEEGLKFMVYLQKENIIDESGMPKERFSAEFPKEGPSILRIQQVVRGDSAAYFCASSPDRGLMNTEAFFGQGTRLTVV.

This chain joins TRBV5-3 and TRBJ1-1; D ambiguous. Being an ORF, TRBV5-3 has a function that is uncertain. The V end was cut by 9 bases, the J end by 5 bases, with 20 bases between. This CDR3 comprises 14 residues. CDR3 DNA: TGTGCCAAAAAAGGTAGGAGGCTGGGGACTGAAGCTTTCTTT. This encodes CAKKGRRLGTEAFF.

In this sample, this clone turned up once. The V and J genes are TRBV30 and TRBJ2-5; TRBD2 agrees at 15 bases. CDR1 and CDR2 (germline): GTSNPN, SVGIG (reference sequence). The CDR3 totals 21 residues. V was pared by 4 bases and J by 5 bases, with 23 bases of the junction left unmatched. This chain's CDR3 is CAWTRTRTSGGEGRRRETQYF. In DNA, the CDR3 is TGTGCCTGGACGAGGACCCGGACTAGCGGGGGGGAAGGACGTAGGCGGGAGACCCAGTACTTC.

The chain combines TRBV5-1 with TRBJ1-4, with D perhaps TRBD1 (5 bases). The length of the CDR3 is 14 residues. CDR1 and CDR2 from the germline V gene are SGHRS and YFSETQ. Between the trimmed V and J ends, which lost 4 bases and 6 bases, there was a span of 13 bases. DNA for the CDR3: TGCGCCAGCAGCCCCCAGGGTTTCGATGAAAAACTGTTTTTT. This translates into CASSPQGFDEKLFF.

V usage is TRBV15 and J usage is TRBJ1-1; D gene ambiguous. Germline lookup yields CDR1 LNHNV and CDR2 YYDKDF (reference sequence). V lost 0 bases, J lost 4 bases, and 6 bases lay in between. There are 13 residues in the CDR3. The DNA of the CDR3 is TGTGCCACCAGCAGAGATAGCGGCACTGAAGCTTTCTTT. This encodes CATSRDSGTEAFF.

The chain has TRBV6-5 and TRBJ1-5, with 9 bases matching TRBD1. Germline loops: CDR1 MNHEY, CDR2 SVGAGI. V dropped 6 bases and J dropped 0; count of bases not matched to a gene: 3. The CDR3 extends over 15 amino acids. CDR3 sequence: CASRRTGDSNQPQHF. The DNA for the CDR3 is TGTGCCAGCAGACGGACAGGGGATAGCAATCAGCCCCAGCATTTT.

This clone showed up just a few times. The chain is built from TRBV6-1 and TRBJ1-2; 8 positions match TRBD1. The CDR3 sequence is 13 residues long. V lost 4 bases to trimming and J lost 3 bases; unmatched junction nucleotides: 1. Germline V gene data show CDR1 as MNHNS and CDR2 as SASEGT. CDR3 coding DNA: TGTGCCAGCAGTGCAGGGGGCGACTATGGCTACACCTTC. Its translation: CASSAGGDYGYTF.

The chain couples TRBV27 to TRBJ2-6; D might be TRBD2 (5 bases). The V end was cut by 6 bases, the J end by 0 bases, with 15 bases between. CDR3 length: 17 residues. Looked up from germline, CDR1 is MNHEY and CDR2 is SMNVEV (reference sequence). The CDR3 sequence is CASRPIEDYSGANVLTF. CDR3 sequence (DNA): TGTGCCAGCAGACCGATCGAAGACTACTCTGGGGCCAACGTCCTGACTTTC.

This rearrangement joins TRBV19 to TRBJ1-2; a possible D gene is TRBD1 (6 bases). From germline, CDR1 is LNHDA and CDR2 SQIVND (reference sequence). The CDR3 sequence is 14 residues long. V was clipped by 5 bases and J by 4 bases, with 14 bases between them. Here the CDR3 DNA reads TGTGCCAGTAGTCAGGATCAGGGGAGCTATGGCTACACCTTC. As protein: CASSQDQGSYGYTF. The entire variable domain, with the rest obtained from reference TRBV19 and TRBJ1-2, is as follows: DGGITQSPKYLFRKEGQNVTLSCEQNLNHDAMYWYRQDPGQGLRLIYYSQIVNDFQKGDIAEGYSVSREKKESFPLTVTSAQKNPTAFYLCASSQDQGSYGYTFGSGTRLTVV.

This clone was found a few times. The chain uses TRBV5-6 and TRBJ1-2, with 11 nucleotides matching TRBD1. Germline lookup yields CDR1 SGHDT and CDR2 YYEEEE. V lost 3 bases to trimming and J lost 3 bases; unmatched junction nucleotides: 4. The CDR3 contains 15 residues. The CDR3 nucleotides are TGTGCCAGCAGCTACGGGACAGGGGGGGACTATGGCTACACCTTC. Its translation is CASSYGTGGDYGYTF. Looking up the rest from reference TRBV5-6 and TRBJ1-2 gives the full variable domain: DAGVTQSPTHLIKTRGQQVTLRCSPKSGHDTVSWYQQALGQGPQFIFQYYEEEERQRGNFPDRFSGHQFPNYSSELNVNALLLGDSALYLCASSYGTGGDYGYTFGSGTRLTVV.

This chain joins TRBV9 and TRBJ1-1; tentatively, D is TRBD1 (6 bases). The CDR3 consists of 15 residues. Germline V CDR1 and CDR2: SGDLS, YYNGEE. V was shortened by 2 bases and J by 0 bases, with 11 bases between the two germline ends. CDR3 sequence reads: CASSVQGMMNTEAFF. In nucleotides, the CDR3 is TGTGCCAGCAGCGTTCAGGGGATGATGAACACTGAAGCTTTCTTT.

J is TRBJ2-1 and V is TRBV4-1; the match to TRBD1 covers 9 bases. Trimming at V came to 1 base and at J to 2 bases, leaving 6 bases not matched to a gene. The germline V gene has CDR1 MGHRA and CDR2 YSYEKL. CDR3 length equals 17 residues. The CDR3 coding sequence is TGCGCCAGCAGCCAAGTACAGGGACAGGGCACCTACAATGAGCAGTTCTTC. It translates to CASSQVQGQGTYNEQFF.

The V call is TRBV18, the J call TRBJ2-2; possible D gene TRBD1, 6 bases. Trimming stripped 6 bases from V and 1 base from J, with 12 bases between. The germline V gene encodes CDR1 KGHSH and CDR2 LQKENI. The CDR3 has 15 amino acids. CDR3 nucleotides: TGTGCCAGCTCCCCCGGGACATTGAACACCGGGGAGCTGTTTTTT. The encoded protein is CASSPGTLNTGELFF.

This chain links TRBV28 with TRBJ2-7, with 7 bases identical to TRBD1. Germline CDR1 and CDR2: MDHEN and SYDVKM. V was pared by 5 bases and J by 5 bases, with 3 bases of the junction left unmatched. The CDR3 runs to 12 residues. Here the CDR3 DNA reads TGTGCCAGCAGTGGGACAGCCGACGAGCAGTACTTC. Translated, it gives CASSGTADEQYF.

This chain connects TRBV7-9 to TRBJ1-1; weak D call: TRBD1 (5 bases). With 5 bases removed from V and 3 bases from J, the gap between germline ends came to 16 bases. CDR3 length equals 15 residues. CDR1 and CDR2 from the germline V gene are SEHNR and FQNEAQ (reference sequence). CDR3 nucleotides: TGTGCCAGCAGCCGAGTCCAGGGTTGGGACACTGAAGCTTTCTTT. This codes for CASSRVQGWDTEAFF.

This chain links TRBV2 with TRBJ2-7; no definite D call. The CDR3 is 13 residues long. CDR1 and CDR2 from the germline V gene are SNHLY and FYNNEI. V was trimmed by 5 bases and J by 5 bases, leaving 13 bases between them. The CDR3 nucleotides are TGTGCCAGCAGTCCTAGAGGTCTCAACGAGCAGTACTTC. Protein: CASSPRGLNEQYF. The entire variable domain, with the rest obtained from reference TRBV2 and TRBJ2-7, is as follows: EPEVTQTPSHQVTQMGQEVILRCVPISNHLYFYWYRQILGQKVEFLVSFYNNEISEKSEIFDDQFSVERPDGSNFTLKIRSTKLEDSAMYFCASSPRGLNEQYFGPGTRLTVT.

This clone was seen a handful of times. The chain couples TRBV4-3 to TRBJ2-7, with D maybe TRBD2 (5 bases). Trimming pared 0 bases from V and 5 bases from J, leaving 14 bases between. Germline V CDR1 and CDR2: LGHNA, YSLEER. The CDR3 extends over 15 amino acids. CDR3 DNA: TGCGCCAGCAGCCAAGATAACGTGAGGGTCGACGAGCAGTACTTC. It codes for CASSQDNVRVDEQYF.

CDR3 bases: TGTGCCAGTACTGTCCGGGACAGGAACACCGGGGAGCTGTTTTTT. It encodes CASTVRDRNTGELFF. The chain carries TRBV19 and TRBJ2-2; 7 bases line up with TRBD1. The CDR3 spans 15 residues. Germline assignment: CDR1 LNHDA and CDR2 SQIVND (reference sequence). J lost 1 base, V lost 7 bases, and 6 bases had no gene match.